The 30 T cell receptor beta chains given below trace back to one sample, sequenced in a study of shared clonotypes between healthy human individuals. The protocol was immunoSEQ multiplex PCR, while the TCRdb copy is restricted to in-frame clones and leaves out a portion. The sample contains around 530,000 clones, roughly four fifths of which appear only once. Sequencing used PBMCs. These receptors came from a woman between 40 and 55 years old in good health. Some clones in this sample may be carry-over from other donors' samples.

In DNA, the CDR3 is TGTGCCAGCAGCCGACCTGTTGGAGCGGGAGGATCCTACGAGCAGTACTTC. Translation gives CASSRPVGAGGSYEQYF. The chain has TRBV11-2 and TRBJ2-7; 9 nucleotides align to TRBD2. Germline CDR1 and CDR2: SGHAT and FQNNGV. V was clipped by 5 bases and J by 1 base; unmatched bases: 12. The CDR3 has 17 residues.

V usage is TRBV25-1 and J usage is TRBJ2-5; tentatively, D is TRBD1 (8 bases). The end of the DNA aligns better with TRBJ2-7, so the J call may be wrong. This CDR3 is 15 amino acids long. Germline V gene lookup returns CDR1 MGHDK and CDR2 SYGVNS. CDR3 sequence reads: CASSPRGDRTYEQYF. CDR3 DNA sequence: TGTGCCAGCAGTCCCCGGGGGGACAGGACCTACGAGCAGTACTTC.

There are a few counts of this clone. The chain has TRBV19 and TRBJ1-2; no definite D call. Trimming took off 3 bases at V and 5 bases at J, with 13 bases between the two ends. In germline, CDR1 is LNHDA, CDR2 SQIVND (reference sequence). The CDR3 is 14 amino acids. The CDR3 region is CASSILGQEYGYTF. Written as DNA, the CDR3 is TGTGCCAGTAGTATCCTAGGCCAGGAATATGGCTACACCTTC.

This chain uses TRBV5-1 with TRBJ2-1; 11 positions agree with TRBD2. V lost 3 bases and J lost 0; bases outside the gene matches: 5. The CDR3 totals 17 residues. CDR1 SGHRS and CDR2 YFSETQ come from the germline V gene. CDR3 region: CASSSETSGISYNEQFF. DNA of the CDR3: TGCGCCAGCAGCTCAGAGACTAGCGGGATCTCCTACAATGAGCAGTTCTTC.

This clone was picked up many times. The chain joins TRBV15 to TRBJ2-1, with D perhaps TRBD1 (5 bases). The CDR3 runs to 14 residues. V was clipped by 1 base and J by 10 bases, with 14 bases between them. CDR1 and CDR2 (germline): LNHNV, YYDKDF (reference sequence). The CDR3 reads CATSRGAEPGEQFF. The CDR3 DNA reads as TGTGCCACCAGCAGAGGGGCTGAGCCAGGGGAGCAGTTCTTC. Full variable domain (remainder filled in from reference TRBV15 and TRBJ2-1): DAMVIQNPRYQVTQFGKPVTLSCSQTLNHNVMYWYQQKSSQAPKLLFHYYDKDFNNEADTPDNFQSRRPNTSFCFLDIRSPGLGDTAMYLCATSRGAEPGEQFFGPGTRLTVL.

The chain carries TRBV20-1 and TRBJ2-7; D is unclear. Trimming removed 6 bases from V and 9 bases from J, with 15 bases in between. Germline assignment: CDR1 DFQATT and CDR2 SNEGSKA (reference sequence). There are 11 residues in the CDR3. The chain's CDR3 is CSARIDQRQYF. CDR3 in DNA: TGCAGTGCGAGGATCGACCAACGGCAGTACTTC.

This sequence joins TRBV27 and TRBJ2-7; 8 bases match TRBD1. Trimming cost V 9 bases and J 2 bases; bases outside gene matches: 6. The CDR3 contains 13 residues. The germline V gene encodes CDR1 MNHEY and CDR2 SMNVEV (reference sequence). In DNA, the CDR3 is TGTGCCAGTTCGGACAGGGCGGCCTACGAGCAGTACTTC. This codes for CASSDRAAYEQYF.

CDR3 loop: CASWGPRMMDTQYF. For the CDR3, the DNA is TGTGCCAGCTGGGGCCCCCGTATGATGGATACGCAGTATTTT. The rearrangement links TRBV2 to TRBJ2-3, with D maybe TRBD1 (5 bases). CDR1 is SNHLY and CDR2 is FYNNEI in the germline V gene. This CDR3 has 14 amino acids. V shed 8 bases and J shed 6 bases, with 18 bases lying between them. Complete variable domain (other parts from reference TRBV2 and TRBJ2-3): EPEVTQTPSHQVTQMGQEVILRCVPISNHLYFYWYRQILGQKVEFLVSFYNNEISEKSEIFDDQFSVERPDGSNFTLKIRSTKLEDSAMYFCASWGPRMMDTQYFGPGTRLTVL.

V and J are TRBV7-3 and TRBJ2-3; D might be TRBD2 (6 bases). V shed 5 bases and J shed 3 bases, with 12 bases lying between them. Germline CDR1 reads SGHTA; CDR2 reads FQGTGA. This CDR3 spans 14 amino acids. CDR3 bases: TGTGCCAGCAGCGTACAGGAGGGGACAGATACGCAGTATTTT. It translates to CASSVQEGTDTQYF.

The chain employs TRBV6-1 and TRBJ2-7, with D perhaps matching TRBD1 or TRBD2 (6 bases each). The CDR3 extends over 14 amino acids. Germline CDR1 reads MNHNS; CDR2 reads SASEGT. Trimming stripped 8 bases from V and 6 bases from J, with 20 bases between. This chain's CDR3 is CASPGSAGHPEQYF. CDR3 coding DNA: TGTGCCAGCCCCGGGTCTGCGGGACACCCCGAGCAGTACTTC.

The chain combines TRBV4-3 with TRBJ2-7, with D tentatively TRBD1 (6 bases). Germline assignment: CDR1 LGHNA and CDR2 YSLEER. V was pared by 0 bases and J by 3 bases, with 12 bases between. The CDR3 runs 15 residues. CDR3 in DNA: TGCGCCAGCAGCCAAGATTCGGGACAAATCTACGAGCAGTACTTC. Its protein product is CASSQDSGQIYEQYF.

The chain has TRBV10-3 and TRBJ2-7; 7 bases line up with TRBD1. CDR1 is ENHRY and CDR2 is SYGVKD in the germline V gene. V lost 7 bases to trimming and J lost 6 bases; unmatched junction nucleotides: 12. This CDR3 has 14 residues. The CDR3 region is CAIKNGQVRSEQYF. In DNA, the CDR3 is TGTGCCATCAAGAATGGACAGGTGAGGAGCGAGCAGTACTTC.

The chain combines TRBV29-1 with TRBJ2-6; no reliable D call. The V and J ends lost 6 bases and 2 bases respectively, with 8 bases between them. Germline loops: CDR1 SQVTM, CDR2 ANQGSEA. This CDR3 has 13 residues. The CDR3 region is CSVNVAGANVLTF. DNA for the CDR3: TGCAGCGTGAACGTCGCTGGGGCCAACGTCCTGACTTTC.

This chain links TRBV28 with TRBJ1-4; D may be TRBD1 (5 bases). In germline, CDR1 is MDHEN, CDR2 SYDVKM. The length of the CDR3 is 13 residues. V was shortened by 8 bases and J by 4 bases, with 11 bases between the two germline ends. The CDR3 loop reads CASGAGYNEKLFF. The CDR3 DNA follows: TGTGCCAGCGGGGCGGGATATAATGAAAAACTGTTTTTT. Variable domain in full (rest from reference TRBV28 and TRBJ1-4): DVKVTQSSRYLVKRTGEKVFLECVQDMDHENMFWYRQDPGLGLRLIYFSYDVKMKEKGDIPEGYSVSREKKERFSLILESASTNQTSMYLCASGAGYNEKLFFGSGTQLSVL.

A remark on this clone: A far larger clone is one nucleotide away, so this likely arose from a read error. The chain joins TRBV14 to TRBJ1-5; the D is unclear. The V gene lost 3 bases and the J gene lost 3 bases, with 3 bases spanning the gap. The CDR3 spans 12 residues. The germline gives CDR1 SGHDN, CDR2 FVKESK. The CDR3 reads CASSQDNQPQHF. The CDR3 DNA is TGTGCCAGCAGCCAGGACAATCAGCCCCAGCATTTT. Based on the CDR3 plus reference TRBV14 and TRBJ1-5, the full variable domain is EAGVTQFPSHSVIEKGQTVTLRCDPISGHDNLYWYRRVMGKEIKFLLHFVKESKQDESGMPNNRFLAERTGGTYSTLKVQPAELEDSGVYFCASSQDNQPQHFGDGTRLSIL.

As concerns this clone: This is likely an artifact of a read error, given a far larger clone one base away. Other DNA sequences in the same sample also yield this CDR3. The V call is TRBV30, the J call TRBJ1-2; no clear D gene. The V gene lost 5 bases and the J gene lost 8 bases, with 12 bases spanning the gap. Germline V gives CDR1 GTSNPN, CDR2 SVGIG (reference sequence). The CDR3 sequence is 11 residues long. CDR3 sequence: CAWGPSRGYTF. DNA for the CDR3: TGTGCCTGGGGGCCCTCCCGGGGCTACACCTTC. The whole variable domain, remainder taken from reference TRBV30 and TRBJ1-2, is SQTIHQWPATLVQPVGSPLSLECTVEGTSNPNLYWYRQAAGRGLQLLFYSVGIGQISSEVPQNLSASRPQDRQFILSSKKLLLSDSGFYLCAWGPSRGYTFGSGTRLTVV.

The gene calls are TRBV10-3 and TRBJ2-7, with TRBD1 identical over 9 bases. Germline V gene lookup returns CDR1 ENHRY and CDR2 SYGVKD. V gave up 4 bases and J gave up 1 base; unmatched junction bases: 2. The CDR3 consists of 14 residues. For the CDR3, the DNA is TGTGCCATCAGTGGGGGACAGGGATCCTACGAGCAGTACTTC. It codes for CAISGGQGSYEQYF.

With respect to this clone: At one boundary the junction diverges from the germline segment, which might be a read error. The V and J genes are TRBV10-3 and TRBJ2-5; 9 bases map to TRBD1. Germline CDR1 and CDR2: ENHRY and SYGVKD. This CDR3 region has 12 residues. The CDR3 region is CAISEHRDRVHF. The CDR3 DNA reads TGTGCCATCAGTGAGCACCGGGACAGGGTTCACTTC.

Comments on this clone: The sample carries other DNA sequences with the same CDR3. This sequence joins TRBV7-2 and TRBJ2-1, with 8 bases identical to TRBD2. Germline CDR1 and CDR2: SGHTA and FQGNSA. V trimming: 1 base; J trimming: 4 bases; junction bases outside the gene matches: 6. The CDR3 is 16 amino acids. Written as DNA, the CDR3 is TGTGCCAGCAGCTTAGAGAGCGGGAGTTCTTACAATGAGCAGTTCTTC. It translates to CASSLESGSSYNEQFF.

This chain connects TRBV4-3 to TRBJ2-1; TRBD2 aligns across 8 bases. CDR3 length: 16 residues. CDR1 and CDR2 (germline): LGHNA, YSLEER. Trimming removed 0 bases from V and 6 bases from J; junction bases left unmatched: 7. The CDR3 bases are TGCGCCAGCAGCCAAGACTACGGGAGCGGGGGCAATGAGCAGTTCTTC. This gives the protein CASSQDYGSGGNEQFF.

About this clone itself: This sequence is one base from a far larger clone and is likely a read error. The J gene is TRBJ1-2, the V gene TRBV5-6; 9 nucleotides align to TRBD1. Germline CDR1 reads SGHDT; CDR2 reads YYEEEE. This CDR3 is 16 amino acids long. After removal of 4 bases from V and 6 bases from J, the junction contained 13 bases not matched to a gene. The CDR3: CASSDLGQGLNHGYTF. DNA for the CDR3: TGTGCCAGCAGCGATTTGGGACAGGGATTGAACCATGGCTACACCTTC.

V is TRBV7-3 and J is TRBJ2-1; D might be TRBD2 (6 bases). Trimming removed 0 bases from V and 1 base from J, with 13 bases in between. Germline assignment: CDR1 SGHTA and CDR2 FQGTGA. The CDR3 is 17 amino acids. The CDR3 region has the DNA TGTGCCAGCAGCTTAACCGGGGGAGTCTCGTCCTACAATGAGCAGTTCTTC. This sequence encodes CASSLTGGVSSYNEQFF.

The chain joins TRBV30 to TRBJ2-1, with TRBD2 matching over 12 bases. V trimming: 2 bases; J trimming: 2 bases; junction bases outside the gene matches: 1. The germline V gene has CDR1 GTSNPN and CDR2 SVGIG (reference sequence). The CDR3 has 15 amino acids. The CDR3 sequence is CAWSRLAGAYNEQFF. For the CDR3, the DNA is TGTGCCTGGAGTCGACTAGCGGGAGCCTACAATGAGCAGTTCTTC.

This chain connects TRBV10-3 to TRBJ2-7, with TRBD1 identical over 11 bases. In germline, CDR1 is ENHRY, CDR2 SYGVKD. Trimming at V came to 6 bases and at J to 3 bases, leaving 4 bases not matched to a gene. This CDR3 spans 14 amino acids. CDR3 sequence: CAIRPGTGGYEQYF. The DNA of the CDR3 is TGTGCCATCAGACCCGGGACAGGGGGCTACGAGCAGTACTTC.

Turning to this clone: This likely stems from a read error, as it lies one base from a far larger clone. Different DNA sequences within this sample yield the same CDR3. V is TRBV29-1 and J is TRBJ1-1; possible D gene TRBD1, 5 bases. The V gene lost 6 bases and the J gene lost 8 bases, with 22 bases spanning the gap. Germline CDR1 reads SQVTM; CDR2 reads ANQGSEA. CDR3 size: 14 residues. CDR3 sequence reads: CSVALGTAGTEAFF. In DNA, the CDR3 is TGCAGCGTAGCACTCGGGACGGCGGGTACCGAAGCTTTCTTT.

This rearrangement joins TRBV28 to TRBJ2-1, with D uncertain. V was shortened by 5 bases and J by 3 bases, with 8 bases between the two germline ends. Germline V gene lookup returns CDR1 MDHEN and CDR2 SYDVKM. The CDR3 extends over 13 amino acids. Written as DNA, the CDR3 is TGTGCCAGCAGTCCTTTCAGCTACAATGAGCAGTTCTTC. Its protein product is CASSPFSYNEQFF.

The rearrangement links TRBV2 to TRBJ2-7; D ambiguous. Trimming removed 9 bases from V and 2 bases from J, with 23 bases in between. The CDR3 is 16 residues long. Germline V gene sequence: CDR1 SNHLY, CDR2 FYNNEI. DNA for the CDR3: TGTGCCAGTGTTCCGGACGTTGGAGTTTCAGCCTACGAGCAGTACTTC. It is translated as CASVPDVGVSAYEQYF.

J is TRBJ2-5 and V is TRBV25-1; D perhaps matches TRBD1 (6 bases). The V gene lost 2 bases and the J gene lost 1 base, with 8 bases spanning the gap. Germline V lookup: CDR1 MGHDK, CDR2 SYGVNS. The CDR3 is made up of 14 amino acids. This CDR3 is CASSEGGSQETQYF. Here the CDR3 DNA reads TGTGCCAGCAGTGAAGGGGGCTCCCAAGAGACCCAGTACTTC.

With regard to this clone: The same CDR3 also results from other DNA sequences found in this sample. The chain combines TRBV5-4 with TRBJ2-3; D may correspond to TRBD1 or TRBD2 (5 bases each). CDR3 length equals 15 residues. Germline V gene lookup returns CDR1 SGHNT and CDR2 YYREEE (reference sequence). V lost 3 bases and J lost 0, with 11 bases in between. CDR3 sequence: CASSSGRPSTDTQYF. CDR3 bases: TGTGCCAGCAGCTCGGGACGGCCTAGCACAGATACGCAGTATTTT.

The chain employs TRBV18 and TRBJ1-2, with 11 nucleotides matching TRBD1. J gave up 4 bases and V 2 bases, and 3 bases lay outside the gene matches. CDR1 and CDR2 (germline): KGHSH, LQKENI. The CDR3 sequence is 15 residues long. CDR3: CASSPGQGAGYGYTF. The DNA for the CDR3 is TGTGCCAGCTCACCAGGACAGGGGGCTGGCTATGGCTACACCTTC. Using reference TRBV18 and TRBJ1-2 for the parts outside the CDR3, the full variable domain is NAGVMQNPRHLVRRRGQEARLRCSPMKGHSHVYWYRQLPEEGLKFMVYLQKENIIDESGMPKERFSAEFPKEGPSILRIQQVVRGDSAAYFCASSPGQGAGYGYTFGSGTRLTVV.